Presented here are 25 T cell receptor beta chains from one specimen sequenced in a study of blood T cell repertoires in COVID-19. Sequenced by immunoSEQ multiplex PCR; TCRdb stores in-frame clones only, minus some. The sample carries fewer than 500,000 clones, just over 85% recorded once. The specimen sequenced was peripheral blood. The receptor set was obtained from a woman in her 30s with active or convalescent COVID-19.

This chain links TRBV10-2 with TRBJ1-2; 8 positions match TRBD1. CDR1 and CDR2 (germline): WSHSY, SAAADI. The CDR3 extends over 16 amino acids. V was pared by 6 bases and J by 5 bases, with 14 bases of the junction left unmatched. CDR3 coding DNA: TGCGCCAGCAGCCTAACCTCGGGCCAGGGGGCGTATGGCTACACCTTC. Translating it yields CASSLTSGQGAYGYTF.

The V gene is TRBV11-2, the J gene TRBJ2-2; 8 bases line up with TRBD1. There are 15 residues in the CDR3. Per germline, CDR1 SGHAT and CDR2 FQNNGV. Losses at the gene ends were 3 bases for V and 3 bases for J; bases not matched to a gene: 3. The CDR3 region is CASSFGQGDTGELFF. DNA for the CDR3: TGTGCCAGCAGCTTCGGACAGGGCGACACCGGGGAGCTGTTTTTT.

This clone was seen only a few times. J is TRBJ1-2 and V is TRBV30; no clear D gene. The V end lost 2 bases, the J end lost 7 bases, and 17 bases lay between the germline ends. Germline lookup yields CDR1 GTSNPN and CDR2 SVGIG (reference sequence). The CDR3 is 14 residues long. CDR3 in amino acids: CAWSWTAARGGYTF. The CDR3 DNA sequence: TGTGCCTGGAGTTGGACGGCCGCACGGGGTGGCTACACCTTC.

The chain has TRBV3-1 (or the pseudogene TRBV3-2) and TRBJ2-7; the D is unclear. Looked up from germline, CDR1 is LGHDT and CDR2 is YNNKEL (reference sequence). The CDR3 has 12 residues. The V gene lost 1 base and the J gene lost 7 bases, with 8 bases spanning the gap. The CDR3 here is CASSQVLEEQYF. The CDR3 region has the DNA TGTGCCAGCAGCCAAGTCTTAGAAGAGCAGTACTTC.

The chain combines TRBV19 with TRBJ2-7; TRBD1 matches 7 bases. Germline CDR1 LNHDA, CDR2 SQIVND (reference sequence). The CDR3 length is 16 residues. J gave up 3 bases and V 5 bases, and 13 bases lay outside the gene matches. The CDR3 DNA reads TGTGCCAGTAGTCCCCAGACAGGGAGTCTGGGCTACGAGCAGTACTTC. Residues: CASSPQTGSLGYEQYF.

The chain recombines TRBV5-1 with TRBJ2-1; the match to TRBD2 covers 10 bases. Germline V gene data show CDR1 as SGHRS and CDR2 as YFSETQ. Unmatched junction bases numbered 3, after V lost 1 base and J lost 2 bases. The CDR3 is 16 amino acids. CDR3 residues: CASSLSSGGPYNEQFF. CDR3 nucleotide sequence: TGCGCCAGCAGCTTGAGTAGCGGGGGGCCCTACAATGAGCAGTTCTTC.

This sequence joins TRBV3-1 (or the pseudogene TRBV3-2) and TRBJ2-4; D is perhaps TRBD1 (6 bases). V gave up 0 bases and J gave up 8 bases, with 14 bases separating them. The CDR3 sequence is 15 residues long. CDR1 is LGHDT and CDR2 is YNNKEL in the germline V gene (reference sequence). CDR3: CASSQEDRIWDIQYF. As DNA, the CDR3 is TGTGCCAGCAGCCAAGAAGACAGGATTTGGGACATTCAGTACTTC.

This chain uses TRBV7-8 with TRBJ2-7; D possibly corresponds to TRBD1 (6 bases). This CDR3 is built from 14 residues. V lost 2 bases and J 3 bases, leaving 11 bases between the germline ends. The germline V gene has CDR1 SGHVS and CDR2 FQNEAQ. CDR3 nucleotides: TGTGCCAGCAGCTTAAGGGGGTTGGGCTACGAGCAGTACTTC. It translates to CASSLRGLGYEQYF.

V gene TRBV3-1 (or the pseudogene TRBV3-2) combines with J gene TRBJ2-2; weak D call: TRBD1 (7 bases). From germline, CDR1 is LGHDT and CDR2 YNNKEL (reference sequence). The CDR3 is 16 amino acids. V gave up 5 bases and J gave up 4 bases, with 17 bases separating them. In nucleotides, the CDR3 is TGTGCCAGCAGCGCCAGACAGGGAGGCGGCACCGGGGAGCTGTTTTTT. This translates into CASSARQGGGTGELFF.

The chain carries TRBV19 and TRBJ2-7; 12 bases agree with TRBD1. Per the germline V gene, CDR1 is LNHDA and CDR2 is SQIVND (reference sequence). This CDR3 has 16 amino acids. V gave up 4 bases and J gave up 4 bases; unmatched junction bases: 8. CDR3 nucleotides: TGTGCCAGTAGTACAACCGGGACAGGGGGCTGGTACGAGCAGTACTTC. Its protein is CASSTTGTGGWYEQYF.

The chain joins TRBV19 to TRBJ2-7, with TRBD1 identical over 7 bases. This CDR3 has 14 residues. The germline V gene has CDR1 LNHDA and CDR2 SQIVND (reference sequence). Trimming cost V 5 bases and J 4 bases; bases outside gene matches: 8. In DNA form, the CDR3 reads TGTGCCAGTAGTCCCCCGGGACAGTTATACGAGCAGTACTTC. Translating gives CASSPPGQLYEQYF.

As DNA, the CDR3 is TGCGCCAGCAGCACCTGGACAGAGAACACCGGGGAGCTGTTTTTT. Residues: CASSTWTENTGELFF. The chain employs TRBV5-1 and TRBJ2-2; D is perhaps TRBD1 (6 bases). V gave up 4 bases and J gave up 1 base, with 11 bases separating them. The CDR3 runs 15 residues. CDR1 and CDR2 from the germline V gene are SGHRS and YFSETQ.

In DNA form, the CDR3 reads TGTGCCATCAGTGAGGGGGGGGGCCCTAGCACAGATACGCAGTATTTT. Protein: CAISEGGGPSTDTQYF. The V gene is TRBV10-3, the J gene TRBJ2-3, with a tentative D call TRBD2 (7 bases). Germline V CDR1 and CDR2: ENHRY, SYGVKD. This CDR3 spans 16 amino acids. With 2 bases removed from V and 0 bases from J, the gap between germline ends came to 12 bases.

This chain connects TRBV7-9 to TRBJ2-1; D ambiguous. There are 16 residues in the CDR3. Germline CDR1 and CDR2: SEHNR and FQNEAQ (reference sequence). Trimming stripped 2 bases from V and 0 bases from J, with 11 bases between. CDR3 sequence (DNA): TGTGCCAGCAGCTTACGCTCCCTCAGCTCCTACAATGAGCAGTTCTTC. Translated: CASSLRSLSSYNEQFF.

The chain has TRBV5-1 and TRBJ2-7; 8 nucleotides agree with TRBD2. This CDR3 has 15 amino acids. Germline values: CDR1 SGHRS, CDR2 YFSETQ. V was clipped by 4 bases and J by 3 bases; unmatched bases: 9. CDR3 nucleotides: TGCGCCAGCAGCCCCCACGGGGGGGCCGGCTACGAGCAGTACTTC. The encoded protein is CASSPHGGAGYEQYF.

This chain connects TRBV7-8 to TRBJ2-3; TRBD1 agrees at 7 bases. V dropped 3 bases and J dropped 0; count of bases not matched to a gene: 6. There are 16 residues in the CDR3. CDR1 and CDR2 from the germline V gene are SGHVS and FQNEAQ. CDR3 DNA sequence: TGTGCCAGCAGCTTGAGGGACAGAACTAGCACAGATACGCAGTATTTT. The encoded protein is CASSLRDRTSTDTQYF.

The rearrangement uses TRBV2 and TRBJ2-6, with 11 bases identical to TRBD1. V shed 7 bases, J shed 12 bases, and the junction held 11 bases outside the gene matches. Germline lookup yields CDR1 SNHLY and CDR2 FYNNEI. The CDR3 loop spans 15 amino acids. The CDR3 DNA reads TGTGCCAGCACGGGGACAGGGGGAATAAGTGGCGTCCTGACTTTC. It yields the protein CASTGTGGISGVLTF. Filled out from reference TRBV2 and TRBJ2-6, the complete variable domain reads EPEVTQTPSHQVTQMGQEVILRCVPISNHLYFYWYRQILGQKVEFLVSFYNNEISEKSEIFDDQFSVERPDGSNFTLKIRSTKLEDSAMYFCASTGTGGISGVLTFGAGSRLTVL.

V usage is TRBV7-9 and J usage is TRBJ2-5; weak D call: TRBD1 (6 bases). The CDR3 has 13 amino acids. The germline V gene has CDR1 SEHNR and CDR2 FQNEAQ (reference sequence). V lost 5 bases, J lost 3 bases, and 10 bases lay in between. CDR3 DNA sequence: TGTGCCAGCAGCCCTACAGGGAAAGAGACCCAGTACTTC. Protein sequence: CASSPTGKETQYF.

The chain combines TRBV6-5 with TRBJ1-1; 7 bases fit TRBD1. V dropped 6 bases and J dropped 1; count of bases not matched to a gene: 5. This CDR3 region has 14 residues. Germline V gene data show CDR1 as MNHEY and CDR2 as SVGAGI. Written as DNA, the CDR3 is TGTGCCAGCAGCCTCGGGACAGAGAACACTGAAGCTTTCTTT. Its protein is CASSLGTENTEAFF.

The genes are TRBV21-1 and TRBJ1-2. TRBV21-1 is a listed pseudogene. The CDR3 is 9 amino acids. The CDR3, as DNA: TGTGCCAGCTCCGATGGCTACACCTTC. Translated: CASSDGYTF.

The chain has TRBV29-1 and TRBJ2-5; no firm D call. Looked up from germline, CDR1 is SQVTM and CDR2 is ANQGSEA. V lost 4 bases to trimming and J lost 1 base, with 7 bases between them. This CDR3 region has 12 residues. Here the CDR3 DNA reads TGCAGCGTTGGGGCATCCCAAGAGACCCAGTACTTC. It codes for CSVGASQETQYF.

This clone was counted a single time. This rearrangement joins TRBV5-1 to TRBJ2-1; 8 positions match TRBD1. The CDR3 contains 15 residues. CDR1 is SGHRS and CDR2 is YFSETQ in the germline V gene. V was clipped by 2 bases and J by 6 bases; unmatched bases: 7. The CDR3 sequence: CASSFLGTGSNEQFF. DNA of the CDR3: TGCGCCAGCAGCTTCCTGGGGACAGGCAGCAATGAGCAGTTCTTC.

The chain joins TRBV3-1 (or the pseudogene TRBV3-2) to TRBJ1-1; 8 nucleotides match TRBD1. Germline values: CDR1 LGHDT, CDR2 YNNKEL (reference sequence). J lost 4 bases, V lost 1 base, and 8 bases had no gene match. The CDR3 length is 16 residues. CDR3 DNA: TGTGCCAGCAGCCAAGGGACAGGGAATTTGGGCACTGAAGCTTTCTTT. Protein product: CASSQGTGNLGTEAFF.

The rearrangement links TRBV19 to TRBJ2-3, with TRBD1 identical over 9 bases. With V trimmed by 7 bases and J by 4 bases, 9 bases remained unmatched. The CDR3 contains 15 residues. CDR1 is LNHDA and CDR2 is SQIVND in the germline V gene (reference sequence). The CDR3: CASKMGTGYADTQYF. The CDR3 DNA is TGTGCCAGTAAAATGGGGACAGGGTATGCAGATACGCAGTATTTT.

The chain couples TRBV9 to TRBJ2-2; no clear D gene. The germline V and J ends were trimmed by 4 bases and 5 bases, with 9 bases remaining between them. The CDR3 length is 13 residues. Germline V gives CDR1 SGDLS, CDR2 YYNGEE. CDR3 nucleotide sequence: TGTGCCAGCAGCCCCCATAGTACCGGGGAGCTGTTTTTT. Its protein product is CASSPHSTGELFF.